This TCR beta chain was obtained from a study of T-cell reconstitution after alpha-beta-depleted transplantation in children. This clonotype was seen only a few times. V was pared by 7 bases and J by 0 bases, with 9 bases of the junction left unmatched. The CDR3 covers 16 residues. Unique molecular identifiers were used in preparing the TCRbeta library. TCRdb re-analysed the PCR reads in MiXCR, keeping a single row per CDR3 protein. The sample consists of approximately 400,000 distinct CDR3 sequences, approximately 10% of them appearing once. The specimen was PBMCs from the stem cell graft donor, collected from the stem cell graft. The rearrangement uses TRBV12-3 or TRBV12-4 and TRBJ1-3, with 7 bases matching TRBD1. This receptor was identified in a human donor who donated a stem cell graft to a child with acute myeloid leukemia. CDR3 protein: CASTPQGLGSGNTIYF. The CDR3, as DNA: TGTGCCAGCACCCCACAGGGGTTAGGCTCTGGAAACACCATATATTTT.